This TCR beta chain is from a study of radiation and T cells in renal cell carcinoma. Documented time point: baseline pretreatment blood. Treatment indicated: 15 Gy SBRT to primary tumor, nephrectomy 4 weeks later. Profiled with immunoSEQ multiplex PCR; TCRdb holds only in-frame clones, not every one. The sample lists roughly 100,000 clones, 75% to 90% occurring once. From germline, CDR1 is SGHRS and CDR2 YFSETQ. The V gene lost 0 bases and the J gene lost 2 bases, with 9 bases spanning the gap. CDR3 length: 15 amino acids. This TCR derives from a man in his fifties or sixties with renal cell carcinoma. The chain is built from TRBV5-1 and TRBJ2-1; D gene unclear. Sequenced here: blood, sampled from a patient whose treatment included radiotherapy and nephrectomy. CDR3 nucleotides: TGCGCCAGCAGCTTGGACACTCTTACCTACAATGAGCAGTTCTTC. This codes for CASSLDTLTYNEQFF.